The sequence of this T cell receptor beta chain was determined in a study of CD8 T cells in Susac syndrome. Study results and caveats: The study recognized that its TCR sequencing and HLA analysis covered a relatively small number of individuals.

In germline, CDR1 is SNHLY, CDR2 FYNNEI. The CDR3 totals 14 residues. The RNA, roughly 0.45 to 1 ug, was put through reverse transcription using random hexamers. Amplification of TCR beta CDR3 by immunoSEQ multiplex PCR spanned 54 Vbeta and 13 Jbeta. TCRdb re-called the immunoSEQ multiplex PCR reads with MiXCR, one entry per CDR3 protein. The data contain some 170,000 distinct CDR3 sequences, around 94% of them singletons. On this clonotype itself: What it binds is unknown. Germline and junction disagree at one end, which may indicate a read error.

Relapsing-remitting disease, either stable or active, was present in the multiple sclerosis controls, who were treatment-naive patients. Negative isolation yielded CD4+ and CD8+ T cells, and FACS enriched TEMRA cells. The sample was CD4+ T cells from PBMCs. This rearrangement joins TRBV2 to TRBJ2-2, with 11 bases lining up with TRBD2. The origin of this receptor is a human donor with multiple sclerosis. The CDR3 nucleotides are TGTGCCAGTTCTCTGACTAGCGGGACCGGGGAGCTGTTGTTT. Translating it yields CASSLTSGTGELLF.